These 20 T cell receptor beta chains were sequenced from one sample in a study of blood T cell repertoires in COVID-19. This table comes from immunoSEQ multiplex PCR, and its TCRdb copy is limited to in-frame clones, with some not included. The sample carries roughly 120,000 clones, roughly 83% recorded once. Material for sequencing was peripheral blood. Receptor source: a woman aged 65 to 85 with acute or convalescent COVID-19.

This clone has only a few counts. DNA of the CDR3: TGTGCCAGCAGCTTAGGGTGGGGACTGATGAACACTGAAGCTTTCTTT. This sequence encodes CASSLGWGLMNTEAFF. This chain joins TRBV7-8 and TRBJ1-1, with a weak D call TRBD1 (5 bases). From germline, CDR1 is SGHVS and CDR2 FQNEAQ. The V and J ends lost 1 base and 0 bases respectively, with 12 bases between them. The CDR3 totals 16 residues.

This chain links TRBV13 with TRBJ1-5, with D unclear. The CDR3 spans 14 residues. Germline CDR1 PRHDT, CDR2 FYEKMQ (reference sequence). Trimming took 0 bases from V and 5 from J, leaving 8 bases between them. The CDR3 reads CASSLGGSDQPQHF. CDR3 DNA sequence: TGTGCCAGCAGCTTAGGGGGCTCGGATCAGCCCCAGCATTTT.

The rearrangement joins TRBV10-3 to TRBJ2-7; possible D gene TRBD2, 5 bases. Germline CDR1 reads ENHRY; CDR2 reads SYGVKD. Between the trimmed V and J ends, which lost 6 bases and 6 bases, there was a span of 12 bases. The length of the CDR3 is 12 residues. The CDR3 nucleotides are TGTGCCATCAGCCCCCAACTAGGCGAGCAGTACTTC. Residues: CAISPQLGEQYF.

The chain is built from TRBV11-2 and TRBJ2-7; the match to TRBD2 covers 14 bases. The CDR3 is 15 amino acids. Losses at the gene ends were 5 bases for V and 3 bases for J; bases not matched to a gene: 3. Germline-derived CDR1 and CDR2 are SGHAT and FQNNGV. The DNA for the CDR3 is TGTGCCAGCAGCCCGGGGACTAGCGGGAGCTACGAGCAGTACTTC. It yields the protein CASSPGTSGSYEQYF.

This clone appeared once. The chain links TRBV10-3 to TRBJ2-1; TRBD2 aligns across 15 bases. The germline gives CDR1 ENHRY, CDR2 SYGVKD. The CDR3 runs to 17 residues. V dropped 7 bases and J dropped 5; count of bases not matched to a gene: 9. CDR3 residues: CAITEGLAGGQNNEQFF. The CDR3, as DNA: TGTGCCATCACCGAGGGACTAGCGGGGGGTCAGAACAATGAGCAGTTCTTC.

This chain links TRBV18 with TRBJ2-1; 9 bases line up with TRBD2. Trimming removed 5 bases from V and 7 bases from J; junction bases left unmatched: 9. Looked up from germline, CDR1 is KGHSH and CDR2 is LQKENI. The CDR3 has 15 amino acids. The CDR3 sequence is CASSRLAVDGNEQFF. CDR3 nucleotide sequence: TGTGCCAGCTCAAGACTAGCGGTTGATGGGAATGAGCAGTTCTTC.

The V gene is TRBV30, the J gene TRBJ1-4, with D unresolved. The CDR3 runs to 14 residues. Germline values: CDR1 GTSNPN, CDR2 SVGIG (reference sequence). The germline V and J ends were trimmed by 1 base and 3 bases, with 9 bases remaining between them. CDR3 sequence reads: CAWSAGLANEKLFF. In nucleotides, the CDR3 is TGTGCCTGGAGTGCCGGGTTAGCTAATGAAAAACTGTTTTTT.

V and J are TRBV19 and TRBJ1-2; 9 nucleotides match TRBD1. The ends lost 7 bases at V and 4 bases at J; junction bases unmatched: 7. The V gene's germline CDR1 is LNHDA and CDR2 SQIVND (reference sequence). This CDR3 region has 14 residues. CDR3 nucleotide sequence: TGTGCCAGTACCGTGACAGGGGGAGTCTATGGCTACACCTTC. As protein: CASTVTGGVYGYTF.

V usage is TRBV7-9 and J usage is TRBJ1-1; a weak D match, TRBD1 (5 bases). Germline CDR1 and CDR2: SEHNR and FQNEAQ (reference sequence). This CDR3 region has 11 residues. Trimming took off 1 base at V and 10 bases at J, with 7 bases between the two ends. CDR3 in amino acids: CASSLGRAAFF. CDR3 DNA sequence: TGTGCCAGCAGCTTAGGCAGGGCAGCTTTCTTT.

This chain links TRBV10-3 with TRBJ2-7; 11 nucleotides match TRBD2. The V segment lost 6 bases and the J segment 3 bases; nucleotides outside the gene matches: 4. This CDR3 spans 14 amino acids. The germline V gene has CDR1 ENHRY and CDR2 SYGVKD. This chain's CDR3 is CAIRELAGGYEQYF. The CDR3 nucleotides read TGTGCCATCAGGGAGCTAGCGGGGGGCTACGAGCAGTACTTC.

The chain links TRBV30 to TRBJ2-1; the match to TRBD2 covers 7 bases. This CDR3 comprises 17 residues. Per the germline V gene, CDR1 is GTSNPN and CDR2 is SVGIG (reference sequence). V was pared by 0 bases and J by 4 bases, with 12 bases of the junction left unmatched. The CDR3 coding sequence is TGTGCCTGGAGTGTTGCGTGGAGCGGGGCTTTTTACAATGAGCAGTTCTTC. Translated, it gives CAWSVAWSGAFYNEQFF.

V is TRBV19 and J is TRBJ1-2, with D maybe TRBD1 (5 bases). Trimming removed 2 bases at V and 2 bases at J, with 12 bases between. The germline CDR1 and CDR2 sequences are LNHDA and SQIVND (reference sequence). This CDR3 has 15 residues. CDR3 sequence: CASSINGGVNYGYTF. CDR3 DNA sequence: TGTGCCAGTAGTATAAACGGGGGAGTCAACTATGGCTACACCTTC.

This clone was observed once. The chain has TRBV19 and TRBJ1-5; D not resolved. Looked up from germline, CDR1 is LNHDA and CDR2 is SQIVND (reference sequence). The CDR3 has 16 residues. Trimming removed 1 base from V and 7 bases from J, with 17 bases in between. The DNA of the CDR3 is TGTGCCAGTAGTATAGTGGGGAGCCCCGGTGAGCAGCCCCAGCATTTT. Translated: CASSIVGSPGEQPQHF.

Here the CDR3 reads CAWSAPGTGRNTEAFF. In nucleotides, the CDR3 is TGTGCCTGGAGTGCGCCCGGGACAGGGCGCAACACTGAAGCTTTCTTT. The chain links TRBV30 to TRBJ1-1; TRBD1 aligns across 9 bases. This CDR3 is 16 amino acids long. Germline CDR1 reads GTSNPN; CDR2 reads SVGIG (reference sequence). V lost 1 base to trimming and J lost 2 bases; unmatched junction nucleotides: 8.

The V and J genes are TRBV5-1 and TRBJ2-5; 14 bases agree with TRBD2. The CDR3 spans 15 residues. The trim removed 4 bases at V and 4 bases at J, leaving 3 bases unmatched. Germline values: CDR1 SGHRS, CDR2 YFSETQ. CDR3 region: CASSPGLAGAETQYF. The CDR3 DNA reads as TGCGCCAGCAGCCCGGGACTAGCGGGAGCAGAGACCCAGTACTTC.

The gene calls are TRBV19 and TRBJ1-6, with D possibly matching TRBD1 (6 bases). In germline, CDR1 is LNHDA, CDR2 SQIVND (reference sequence). CDR3 length: 22 amino acids. The V gene lost 5 bases and the J gene lost 4 bases, with 33 bases spanning the gap. The CDR3 bases are TGTGCCAGTAGTGTGGATTGGGACATCTCCTCGGGTAAAGGGTGGTATAATTCACCCCTCCACTTT. Protein: CASSVDWDISSGKGWYNSPLHF.

CDR3 bases: TGTGCCAGCAGTTTTGACCCTCAGGGCCGGCAGCCCCAGCATTTT. Encoded protein: CASSFDPQGRQPQHF. The chain couples TRBV27 to TRBJ1-5, with D possibly being TRBD1 (5 bases). The germline V gene has CDR1 MNHEY and CDR2 SMNVEV (reference sequence). The CDR3 length is 15 residues. V gave up 3 bases and J gave up 7 bases, with 16 bases separating them.

The chain joins TRBV6-1 to TRBJ2-7, with 12 positions matching TRBD2. Trimming removed 0 bases from V and 3 bases from J; junction bases left unmatched: 0. The germline V gene has CDR1 MNHNS and CDR2 SASEGT. This CDR3 has 15 residues. CDR3 nucleotides: TGTGCCAGCAGTGAAGCGACTAGCGGGGGCTACGAGCAGTACTTC. It encodes CASSEATSGGYEQYF.

The rearrangement links TRBV28 to TRBJ1-2, with D hard to call. The CDR3 is 13 amino acids. Germline CDR1 is MDHEN and CDR2 is SYDVKM. V lost 7 bases and J 4 bases, leaving 13 bases between the germline ends. CDR3 bases: TGTGCCAGCACTTCAGATTTCTCCTATGGCTACACCTTC. Amino acids: CASTSDFSYGYTF.

The chain combines TRBV19 with TRBJ2-7; 8 nucleotides line up with TRBD1. This CDR3 comprises 13 residues. CDR1 is LNHDA and CDR2 is SQIVND in the germline V gene (reference sequence). V dropped 10 bases and J dropped 3; count of bases not matched to a gene: 8. The DNA of the CDR3 is TGTGCCACCTCACTGACAGGGGTCTACGAGCAGTACTTC. It yields the protein CATSLTGVYEQYF. Full variable domain (missing parts from reference TRBV19 and TRBJ2-7): DGGITQSPKYLFRKEGQNVTLSCEQNLNHDAMYWYRQDPGQGLRLIYYSQIVNDFQKGDIAEGYSVSREKKESFPLTVTSAQKNPTAFYLCATSLTGVYEQYFGPGTRLTVT.